This entry lists 14 T cell receptor beta chains sequenced from one sample in a study of neurological immune-mediated disorders. Time point defined: longitudinal time-point 3. TCRdb passed the 5' RACE reads through MiXCR, listing each CDR3 protein once. The sample has roughly 48,000 distinct CDR3 sequences, roughly 12% seen once. Sequencing used PBMCs. These receptors came from a male donor with HTLV-1-associated myelopathy (HAM/TSP).

This clonotype has ten or more counts. This rearrangement joins TRBV5-1 to TRBJ2-3, with a tentative D call TRBD2 (7 bases). Germline V CDR1 and CDR2: SGHRS, YFSETQ. With 7 bases removed from V and 2 bases from J, the gap between germline ends came to 17 bases. CDR3 length: 15 amino acids. CDR3 protein: CASSPPGGPTDTQYF. CDR3 nucleotide sequence: TGCGCCAGCTCGCCCCCCGGGGGGCCCACAGATACGCAGTATTTT.

The chain uses TRBV5-5 and TRBJ2-2, with D possibly matching TRBD2 (5 bases). The CDR3 has 17 residues. V lost 0 bases and J lost 1, with 13 bases in between. Per the germline V gene, CDR1 is SGHKS and CDR2 is YYEKEE (reference sequence). CDR3 DNA: TGTGCCAGCAGCTTGGGAATACGGGAAGGGAACACCGGGGAGCTGTTTTTT. Protein product: CASSLGIREGNTGELFF. The full variable domain, rest sourced from reference TRBV5-5 and TRBJ2-2, is DAGVTQSPTHLIKTRGQQVTLRCSPISGHKSVSWYQQVLGQGPQFIFQYYEKEERGRGNFPDRFSARQFPNYSSELNVNALLLGDSALYLCASSLGIREGNTGELFFGEGSRLTVL.

This clonotype has at least ten counts. This rearrangement joins TRBV6-5 to TRBJ2-7; 8 bases line up with TRBD1. This CDR3 contains 15 residues. From germline, CDR1 is MNHEY and CDR2 SVGAGI. The junction had 4 bases not matched to a gene; V was cut back by 1 base and J by 2 bases. The CDR3 here is CASSYFAGGAYEQYF. The CDR3 DNA sequence: TGTGCCAGCAGTTACTTCGCAGGGGGCGCCTACGAGCAGTACTTC.

This clonotype was found a few times. This chain connects TRBV29-1 to TRBJ1-2; D may be TRBD1 (5 bases). The CDR3 has 11 amino acids. Trimming removed 6 bases from V and 7 bases from J, with 12 bases in between. CDR1 and CDR2 from the germline V gene are SQVTM and ANQGSEA. The CDR3 protein is CSVGGVGGYTF. As DNA, the CDR3 is TGCAGCGTCGGGGGGGTCGGTGGCTACACCTTC. The full variable domain, in which reference TRBV29-1 and TRBJ1-2 provide the parts outside the CDR3, is SAVISQKPSRDICQRGTSLTIQCQVDSQVTMMFWYRQQPGQSLTLIATANQGSEATYESGFVIDKFPISRPNLTFSTLTVSNMSPEDSSIYLCSVGGVGGYTFGSGTRLTVV.

This clonotype was picked up many times. The chain has TRBV5-1 and TRBJ2-7; 8 bases match TRBD1. CDR3 length: 14 amino acids. Per the germline V gene, CDR1 is SGHRS and CDR2 is YFSETQ. J gave up 3 bases and V 1 base, and 3 bases lay outside the gene matches. The CDR3 coding sequence is TGCGCCAGCAGCTTGACAGGGGGACGCTACGAGCAGTACTTC. It translates to CASSLTGGRYEQYF.

The chain employs TRBV4-1 and TRBJ2-1; D ambiguous. The CDR3 covers 15 residues. V was pared by 3 bases and J by 7 bases, with 16 bases between. The germline V gene has CDR1 MGHRA and CDR2 YSYEKL. The CDR3 DNA follows: TGCGCCAGCAGCCACAGGTTGGCCCGGAATAATGAGCAGTTCTTC. Protein product: CASSHRLARNNEQFF.

This clonotype has ten or more counts. The V gene is TRBV5-6, the J gene TRBJ1-2; no definite D call. The V and J ends lost 1 base and 2 bases respectively, with 18 bases between them. The CDR3 loop spans 17 amino acids. Per germline, CDR1 SGHDT and CDR2 YYEEEE. The CDR3 nucleotides read TGTGCCAGCAGCTTGATAGCGGTCGCCACCACGAACTATGGCTACACCTTC. Protein: CASSLIAVATTNYGYTF.

This clonotype was seen at least ten times. V and J are TRBV20-1 and TRBJ2-1; D is perhaps TRBD2 (6 bases). CDR1 DFQATT and CDR2 SNEGSKA come from the germline V gene (reference sequence). V dropped 6 bases and J dropped 5 bases, with 20 bases sitting between them. CDR3 size: 15 residues. The CDR3 nucleotides are TGCAGTGCACCCCCTGGGGGGTTGATGGACAATGAGCAGTTCTTC. It specifies CSAPPGGLMDNEQFF.

In this sample, this clonotype turned up many times. The chain has TRBV7-2 and TRBJ2-1; 7 bases align to TRBD2. The junction had 7 bases not matched to a gene; V was cut back by 4 bases and J by 4 bases. The CDR3 length is 15 residues. Germline values: CDR1 SGHTA, CDR2 FQGNSA. The CDR3 nucleotides are TGTGCCAGCAGCTCCACTAGCGTTTCTTACAATGAGCAGTTCTTC. Translated, it gives CASSSTSVSYNEQFF.

CDR3 nucleotides: TGCGCCAGCAGCCAAGATCGTGGCGGGGACACAGATACGCAGTATTTT. This codes for CASSQDRGGDTDTQYF. V is TRBV4-1 and J is TRBJ2-3, with a possible D match to TRBD2 (6 bases). The V gene lost 0 bases and the J gene lost 2 bases, with 12 bases spanning the gap. There are 16 residues in the CDR3. Germline CDR1 is MGHRA and CDR2 is YSYEKL.

This clonotype appeared a few times. With a much larger clone just one base away, this may be a read error. The chain combines TRBV7-9 with TRBJ2-1; the match to TRBD1 covers 7 bases. Germline lookup yields CDR1 SEHNR and CDR2 FQNEAQ (reference sequence). The CDR3 runs 12 residues. The V and J ends lost 4 bases and 9 bases, in that order; junction bases with no gene match: 3. The CDR3 reads CASSSTGSEQFF. The CDR3 nucleotides read TGTGCCAGCAGCTCGACAGGGAGTGAGCAGTTCTTC.

This clonotype was recorded many times. The CDR3 protein is CASSRRRGSEQYF. The DNA for the CDR3 is TGTGCCAGCAGCCGAAGAAGGGGGTCCGAGCAGTACTTC. The chain links TRBV5-6 to TRBJ2-7; a possible D gene is TRBD1 (6 bases). The V end lost 4 bases, the J end lost 6 bases, and 14 bases lay between the germline ends. Germline loops: CDR1 SGHDT, CDR2 YYEEEE. This CDR3 spans 13 amino acids.

This clonotype was detected many times. The gene calls are TRBV7-9 and TRBJ2-7, with D perhaps TRBD1 or TRBD2 (6 bases each). Trimming stripped 3 bases from V and 6 bases from J, with 18 bases between. Germline assignment: CDR1 SEHNR and CDR2 FQNEAQ (reference sequence). This CDR3 has 15 amino acids. In DNA form, the CDR3 reads TGTGCCAGCAGCTTCGGTACAAGGGGGACTTCCGAGCAGTACTTC. Its protein product is CASSFGTRGTSEQYF. Looking up the rest from reference TRBV7-9 and TRBJ2-7 gives the full variable domain: DTGVSQNPRHKITKRGQNVTFRCDPISEHNRLYWYRQTLGQGPEFLTYFQNEAQLEKSRLLSDRFSAERPKGSFSTLEIQRTEQGDSAMYLCASSFGTRGTSEQYFGPGTRLTVT.

This clonotype occurred many times. V is TRBV7-9 and J is TRBJ1-1; 8 bases match TRBD1. The CDR3 sequence is 14 residues long. From germline, CDR1 is SEHNR and CDR2 FQNEAQ (reference sequence). The V segment lost 8 bases and the J segment 3 bases; nucleotides outside the gene matches: 8. CDR3 nucleotides: TGTGCCAGCGGAGGACAGGGATTGTACACTGAAGCTTTCTTT. The encoded protein is CASGGQGLYTEAFF. Supplemented by reference TRBV7-9 and TRBJ1-1, the full variable domain reads DTGVSQNPRHKITKRGQNVTFRCDPISEHNRLYWYRQTLGQGPEFLTYFQNEAQLEKSRLLSDRFSAERPKGSFSTLEIQRTEQGDSAMYLCASGGQGLYTEAFFGQGTRLTVV.